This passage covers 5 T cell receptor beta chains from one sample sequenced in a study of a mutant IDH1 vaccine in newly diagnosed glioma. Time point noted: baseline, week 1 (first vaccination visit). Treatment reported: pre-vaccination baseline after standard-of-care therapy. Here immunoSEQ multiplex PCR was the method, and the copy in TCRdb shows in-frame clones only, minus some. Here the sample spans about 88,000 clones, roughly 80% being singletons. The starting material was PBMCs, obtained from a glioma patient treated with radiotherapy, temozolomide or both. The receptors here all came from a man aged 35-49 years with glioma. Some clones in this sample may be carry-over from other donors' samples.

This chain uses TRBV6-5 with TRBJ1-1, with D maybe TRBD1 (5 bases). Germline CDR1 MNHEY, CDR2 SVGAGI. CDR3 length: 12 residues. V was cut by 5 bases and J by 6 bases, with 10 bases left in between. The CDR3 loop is CASSNGGAEAFF. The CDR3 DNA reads TGTGCCAGCAGTAACGGGGGGGCTGAAGCTTTCTTT.

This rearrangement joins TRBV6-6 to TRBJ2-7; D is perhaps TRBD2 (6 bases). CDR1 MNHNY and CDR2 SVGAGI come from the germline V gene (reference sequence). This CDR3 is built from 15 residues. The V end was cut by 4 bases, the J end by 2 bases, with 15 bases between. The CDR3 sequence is CASSSSETAAYEQYF. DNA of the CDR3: TGTGCCAGCAGTTCTAGCGAGACTGCTGCCTACGAGCAGTACTTC.

The CDR3 nucleotides read TGTGCCAGCTCACCACTCAGTTCTGACCTTAGGAATTCACCCCTCCACTTT. Protein: CASSPLSSDLRNSPLHF. This chain links TRBV18 with TRBJ1-6; unclear D gene. Germline-derived CDR1 and CDR2 are KGHSH and LQKENI. V was trimmed by 1 base and J by 7 bases, leaving 17 bases between them. The CDR3 extends over 17 amino acids. Drawing the rest from reference TRBV18 and TRBJ1-6, the complete variable domain is NAGVMQNPRHLVRRRGQEARLRCSPMKGHSHVYWYRQLPEEGLKFMVYLQKENIIDESGMPKERFSAEFPKEGPSILRIQQVVRGDSAAYFCASSPLSSDLRNSPLHFGNGTRLTVT.

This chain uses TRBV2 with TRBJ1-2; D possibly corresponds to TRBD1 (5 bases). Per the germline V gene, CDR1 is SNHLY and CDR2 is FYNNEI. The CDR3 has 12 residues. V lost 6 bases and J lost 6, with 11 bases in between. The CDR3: CASRVGADGYTF. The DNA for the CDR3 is TGTGCCAGCAGAGTTGGGGCGGATGGCTACACCTTC.

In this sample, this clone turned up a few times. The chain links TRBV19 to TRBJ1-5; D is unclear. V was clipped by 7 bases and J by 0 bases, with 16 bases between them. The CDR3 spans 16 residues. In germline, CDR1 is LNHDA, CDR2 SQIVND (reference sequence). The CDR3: CASIPGSPNSNQPQHF. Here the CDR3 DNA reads TGTGCCAGTATCCCCGGATCCCCCAATAGCAATCAGCCCCAGCATTTT.